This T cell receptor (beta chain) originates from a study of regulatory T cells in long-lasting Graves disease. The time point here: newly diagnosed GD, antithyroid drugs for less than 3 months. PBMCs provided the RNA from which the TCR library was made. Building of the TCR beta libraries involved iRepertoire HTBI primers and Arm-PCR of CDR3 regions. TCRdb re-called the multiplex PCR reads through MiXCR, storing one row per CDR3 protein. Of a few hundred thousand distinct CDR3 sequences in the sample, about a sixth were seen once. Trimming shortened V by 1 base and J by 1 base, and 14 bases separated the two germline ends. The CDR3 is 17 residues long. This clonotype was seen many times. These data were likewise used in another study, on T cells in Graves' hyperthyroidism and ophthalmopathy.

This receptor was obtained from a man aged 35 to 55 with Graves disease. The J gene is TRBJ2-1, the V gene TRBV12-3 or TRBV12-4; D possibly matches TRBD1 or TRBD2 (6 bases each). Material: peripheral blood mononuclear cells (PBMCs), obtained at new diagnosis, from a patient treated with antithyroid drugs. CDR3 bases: TGTGCCAGCAGTTTAGGCCGGGGGCTCCATTCCTACAATGAGCAGTTCTTC. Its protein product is CASSLGRGLHSYNEQFF.